These 25 T cell receptor delta chains originate from one sample sequenced in a study of gamma-delta chains in newborns, infants, children. TCRdb reran clone calling via CATT on the reads. Here the sample spans approximately 1,300 delta-chain clones, approximately 0.98% being singletons. Sequenced input: blood. Every receptor here comes from a child in good health.

This clone is labeled large. Other DNA sequences in the same sample also yield this CDR3. The J gene is TRDJ1, the V gene TRDV2, with 7 positions matching TRDD3. V lost 1 base, J lost 3 bases, and 4 bases stayed unmatched. The CDR3 is 14 residues long. Per germline, CDR1 GEAIGNYY and CDR2 EKD. The CDR3 spells CACDTVGIPDKLIF. CDR3 nucleotides: TGTGCCTGTGACACTGTCGGGATACCCGATAAACTCATCTTT.

Comment on this clone: Since a far larger clone is one base different, this is likely a read error. The J gene is TRDJ3, the V gene TRDV2, with 13 nucleotides matching TRDD3. The CDR3 covers 18 residues. V was pared by 2 bases and J by 2 bases, with 2 bases of the junction left unmatched. Per the germline V gene, CDR1 is GEAIGNYY and CDR2 is EKD. The CDR3 here is CACDRTGGYAWDTRQMFF. In DNA form, the CDR3 reads TGTGCCTGTGACAGGACTGGGGGATACGCCTGGGACACCCGACAGATGTTTTTC.

This clone turned up a few times. A much bigger clone sits one base away, suggesting this may be a read error. The same CDR3 can be traced to other DNA sequences in this sample. J is TRDJ1 and V is TRDV2; 7 positions agree with TRDD3. Germline trimming cut 4 bases from V and 1 base from J; bases unmatched to any gene: 17. Germline values: CDR1 GEAIGNYY, CDR2 EKD. The CDR3 is made up of 18 amino acids. The chain's CDR3 is CACEPLDTGGWSTDKLIF. The CDR3, as DNA: TGTGCCTGTGAACCGCTAGATACCGGGGGATGGTCCACCGATAAACTCATCTTT.

By sample fraction, this clone is medium-sized. With a much larger clone just one base away, this may be a read error. The rearrangement uses TRDV2 and TRDJ1; TRDD3 matches at 8 bases. The junction had 18 bases not matched to a gene; V was cut back by 0 bases and J by 1 base. Germline lookup yields CDR1 GEAIGNYY and CDR2 EKD. The CDR3 is 20 amino acids. CDR3 sequence (DNA): TGTGCCTGTGACACCGTACTTAGTTTGGGGGATGCGCGTACCACCGATAAACTCATCTTT. Its protein is CACDTVLSLGDARTTDKLIF.

By proportion, this clone is large. Other nucleotide sequences in the sample specify the same CDR3. The chain combines TRDV2 with TRDJ1, with 8 nucleotides matching TRDD3. CDR1 and CDR2 from the germline V gene are GEAIGNYY and EKD. The CDR3 has 19 residues. With V trimmed by 0 bases and J by 2 bases, 16 bases remained unmatched. CDR3 region: CACDTVLPPTGGLTDKLIF. The CDR3 coding sequence is TGTGCCTGTGACACCGTCCTTCCCCCAACTGGGGGTTTAACCGATAAACTCATCTTT.

The sample holds a few counts of this clone. A far larger clone is one nucleotide away, so this likely arose from a read error. The V gene is TRDV2, the J gene TRDJ1; D unresolved. CDR1 is GEAIGNYY and CDR2 is EKD in the germline V gene. The CDR3 is 17 residues long. V lost 0 bases and J 0 bases, leaving 16 bases between the germline ends. CDR3 region: CACDTVGWSTHTDKLIF. The DNA for the CDR3 is TGTGCCTGTGACACCGTAGGGTGGTCCACTCACACCGATAAACTCATCTTT.

A word on this clone: One base separates it from a far larger clone, so it is likely a read error. This chain links TRDV2 with TRDJ3; 12 bases map to TRDD3. This CDR3 has 20 residues. V shed 2 bases and J 2 bases; nucleotides not matched to a gene: 9. The V gene's germline CDR1 is GEAIGNYY and CDR2 EKD. The CDR3 DNA sequence: TGTGCCTGTGACAAGATACTGGGGGATACTAGCCCCTGGGACACCCGACAGATGTTTTTC. Encoded protein: CACDKILGDTSPWDTRQMFF.

This clone was seen more than once but under ten times. One base separates it from a far larger clone, so it is likely a read error. V usage is TRDV2 and J usage is TRDJ1; 7 bases line up with TRDD3. V trimming: 3 bases; J trimming: 1 base; junction bases outside the gene matches: 13. CDR1 GEAIGNYY and CDR2 EKD come from the germline V gene. This CDR3 spans 17 amino acids. CDR3 DNA: TGTGCCTGTGACGCTCTCACTGGGGATCGTTTCACCGATAAACTCATCTTT. Translated, it gives CACDALTGDRFTDKLIF.

This clone turned up a few times. A far larger clone lies a single base away; this is likely a read error. The same CDR3 is also encoded by other DNA sequences in this sample. V gene TRDV2 combines with J gene TRDJ1; 9 bases map to TRDD3. The CDR3 is made up of 17 amino acids. CDR1 is GEAIGNYY, CDR2 EKD, per germline. Germline trimming cut 0 bases from V and 0 bases from J; bases unmatched to any gene: 7. The CDR3 loop reads CACDTLGDTLNTDKLIF. The CDR3 DNA is TGTGCCTGTGACACCCTAGGGGATACGCTGAACACCGATAAACTCATCTTT.

As for this clone: This likely traces to a read error, being one base from a far larger clone. The sample contains more than one DNA sequence encoding this CDR3. CDR3 sequence (DNA): TGTGCCTGTGACACCCTCGCTTTGACTGCACAACTCTTCTTT. Its translation: CACDTLALTAQLFF. This rearrangement joins TRDV2 to TRDJ2; D gene unclear. This CDR3 spans 14 amino acids. CDR1 GEAIGNYY and CDR2 EKD come from the germline V gene.

About this clone: A much bigger clone sits one base away, suggesting this may be a read error. This specimen includes other DNA sequences encoding the same CDR3. The CDR3 reads CACDSLGDTTDKLIF. In nucleotides, the CDR3 is TGCGCCTGTGACTCGTTGGGGGATACCACCGATAAACTCATCTTT. The rearrangement links TRDV2 to TRDJ1, with TRDD3 matching 10 bases. The CDR3 runs to 15 residues. CDR1 is GEAIGNYY and CDR2 is EKD in the germline V gene.

This clone was picked up a small number of times. Being one base from a much bigger clone, this may be a read error. The chain is built from TRDV2 and TRDJ1; TRDD3 matches at 10 bases. The V gene's germline CDR1 is GEAIGNYY and CDR2 EKD. V shed 3 bases and J 1 base; nucleotides not matched to a gene: 7. CDR3 size: 16 residues. The CDR3 here is CACDAVGDTSTDKLIF. DNA for the CDR3: TGTGCCTGTGACGCCGTGGGGGATACTAGCACCGATAAACTCATCTTT.

With regard to this clone: This sequence may be a read error, since a much larger clone differs from it by one base. The gene calls are TRDV2 and TRDJ3; the D is unclear. The CDR3 loop spans 18 amino acids. Germline V gives CDR1 GEAIGNYY, CDR2 EKD. CDR3 in DNA: TGTGCCTGTGGCACCGCGGATCCCAGCTCCTGGGACACCCGACAGATGTTTTTC. Translation: CACGTADPSSWDTRQMFF.

This clone was observed a few times. CDR3 loop: CACDTVLGDPALTAQLFF. The CDR3 coding sequence is TGTGCCTGTGACACCGTACTGGGGGACCCTGCTTTGACAGCACAACTCTTCTTT. The rearrangement links TRDV2 to TRDJ2; the match to TRDD3 covers 9 bases. This CDR3 comprises 18 residues. With 0 bases clipped from V and 0 bases from J, the junction kept 7 bases outside the gene matches. The germline V gene has CDR1 GEAIGNYY and CDR2 EKD.

In regard to this clone: A much bigger clone sits one base away, suggesting this may be a read error. Other DNA variants within this sample encode the same CDR3. The chain carries TRDV2 and TRDJ1; 13 bases are shared with TRDD3. With 4 bases clipped from V and 1 base from J, the junction kept 35 bases outside the gene matches. CDR1 GEAIGNYY and CDR2 EKD come from the germline V gene. The CDR3 runs 26 residues. The CDR3 reads CACDKLLPTSVLGDTRIPGSTDKLIF. CDR3 nucleotides: TGTGCCTGTGATAAGTTACTACCTACGAGTGTACTGGGGGATACGCGTATCCCCGGATCCACCGATAAACTCATCTTT.

Regarding this clone: Since a much larger clone is just one base distant, this may be a read error. CDR3 region: CARDTLGDTDKLIF. In DNA form, the CDR3 reads TGTGCCCGTGACACTTTGGGGGACACCGATAAACTCATCTTT. This chain connects TRDV2 to TRDJ1; maybe TRDD3 (6 bases). CDR1 GEAIGNYY and CDR2 EKD come from the germline V gene. The CDR3 length is 14 residues.

The table lists this clone with a few counts. A read error likely explains this, since a far larger clone differs by one base. Other DNA variants within this sample encode the same CDR3. The CDR3 nucleotides read TGTGCCTGTGACCTCCTTTCACTGGGGGATACGCTAGGACACACCGATAAGCTCATCTTT. It encodes CACDLLSLGDTLGHTDKLIF. The chain uses TRDV2 and TRDJ1; TRDD3 matches at 13 bases. The CDR3 consists of 20 residues. Per the germline V gene, CDR1 is GEAIGNYY and CDR2 is EKD.

As for this clone: At one of its ends the junction is not consistent with the germline gene, which may arise from a read error. This chain joins TRDV2 and TRDJ3; 8 bases map to TRDD3. The germline V gene encodes CDR1 GEAIGNYY and CDR2 EKD. The CDR3 extends over 18 amino acids. The CDR3 protein is CARDTVLGGSWDTRQVFF. As DNA, the CDR3 is TGTGCCCGTGACACCGTTCTTGGGGGATCCTGGGACACCCGACAGGTGTTTTTC.

With regard to this clone: This is likely an artifact of a read error, given a far larger clone one base away. Within the sample, other DNA sequences also encode this same CDR3. This chain joins TRDV2 and TRDJ1; 13 bases map to TRDD3. Germline assignment: CDR1 GEAIGNYY and CDR2 EKD. The CDR3 is made up of 20 amino acids. V dropped 3 bases and J dropped 0; count of bases not matched to a gene: 15. The CDR3 DNA reads as TGTGCCTGTGACCTCCTTTCACTGGGGGATACGCTGGGACACACCGATAAACTCATCTTT. Translation gives CACDLLSLGDTLGHTDKLIF.

A word on this clone: The protein TCRdb lists belongs to a much larger clone and differs from this DNA's translation at residue 7, which points to a read error; the protein shown is made from the DNA. V gene TRDV2 combines with J gene TRDJ2; D unclear. The CDR3 has 14 amino acids. Trimming stripped 0 bases from V and 1 base from J, with 5 bases between. CDR1 and CDR2 (germline): GEAIGNYY, EKD. The DNA for the CDR3 is TGTGCCTGTGACACCCTCGTTTTGACAGCACAACTCTTCTTT. Its translation: CACDTLVLTAQLFF.

The genes are TRDV1 and TRDJ1; 10 bases agree with TRDD3. The CDR3 spans 22 residues. Germline trimming cut 1 base from V and 2 bases from J; bases unmatched to any gene: 22. Germline lookup yields CDR1 TSWWSYY and CDR2 QGS. In DNA form, the CDR3 reads TGTGCTCTTGGGGAACACCCGTTCCCCTCCACTGGGGGATCAGTAAGTACCGATAAACTCATCTTT. Translating it yields CALGEHPFPSTGGSVSTDKLIF.

Comments on this clone: This probably arose from a read error, given a far larger clone one base away. The V gene is TRDV2, the J gene TRDJ1; 9 bases match TRDD3. Germline V gene lookup returns CDR1 GEAIGNYY and CDR2 EKD. This CDR3 has 18 residues. CDR3 protein: CACDTIRGYAEYTYKLIF. The CDR3, as DNA: TGTGCCTGTGACACAATAAGGGGATACGCCGAGTACACCTATAAACTCATCTTT.

On this clone: This is likely an artifact of a read error, given a far larger clone one base away. V gene TRDV2 combines with J gene TRDJ3, with a tentative D call TRDD3 (6 bases). There are 20 residues in the CDR3. V dropped 0 bases and J dropped 0 bases, with 17 bases sitting between them. The germline gives CDR1 GEAIGNYY, CDR2 EKD. The CDR3 loop is CACDTAGIGEGSWDTRQMFF. The CDR3 DNA follows: TGTGCCTGTGACACCGCGGGGATCGGGGAGGGCTCCTGGGACACCCGACAGATGTTTTTC.

This clone showed up just a few times. A far larger clone lies a single base away; this is likely a read error. Other DNA sequences in this sample translate to the same CDR3. The chain has TRDV2 and TRDJ1, with D unclear. V was clipped by 0 bases and J by 0 bases, with 16 bases between them. The germline V gene has CDR1 GEAIGNYY and CDR2 EKD. This CDR3 contains 17 residues. CDR3 in amino acids: CACDTVGKDPYTDKLIF. DNA of the CDR3: TGTGCCTGTGACACCGTAGGGAAGGATCCATACACCGATAAACTCATCTTT.

A remark on this clone: The protein in TCRdb stems from a much larger clone and differs at residues 4 and 14 from this DNA's translation, likely a read error; here the protein is translated from the DNA. The J gene is TRDJ1, the V gene TRDV2; 8 nucleotides match TRDD3. In germline, CDR1 is GEAIGNYY, CDR2 EKD. The CDR3 is 15 amino acids. The CDR3 DNA sequence: TGTGCCTGTGGCACCCTGGGGGAGAACACCGATAAACTCACCTTT. It codes for CACGTLGENTDKLTF.